This T cell receptor beta chain emerged from a study of identical twins. V dropped 1 base and J dropped 7 bases, with 10 bases sitting between them. The CDR3 has 12 amino acids. Per germline, CDR1 SQVTM and CDR2 ANQGSEA. Via MiXCR, TCRdb re-called the 5' RACE reads, giving one row per CDR3 protein. The sample carries some 1,700,000 distinct CDR3 sequences, more than 30% recorded once. This clonotype originated in a newborn girl in good health. The chain recombines TRBV29-1 with TRBJ2-5; weak D call: TRBD2 (6 bases). The sequencing sample was made of cord blood. The CDR3 coding sequence is TGCAGCGTTGAAGCACAGCGGGCGACCCAGTACTTC. This gives the protein CSVEAQRATQYF.